Below are 22 T cell receptor beta chains sequenced from a single sample in a study of cytomegalovirus exposure and HLA in healthy donors. Here immunoSEQ multiplex PCR was the method, and the copy in TCRdb shows in-frame clones only, minus some. The sample contains roughly 79,000 clones, just under 95% of which appear only once. The sequencing input was PBMCs. The source is a man aged 18 to 30 in good health and CMV-seronegative.

Only a few counts were recorded for this clone. The gene calls are TRBV6-6 and TRBJ2-7; 7 bases agree with TRBD1. The ends lost 6 bases at V and 5 bases at J; junction bases unmatched: 7. CDR1 and CDR2 from the germline V gene are MNHNY and SVGAGI (reference sequence). The CDR3 is 13 residues long. The DNA for the CDR3 is TGTGCCAGCAGAACACCGACAGGGCACGAGCAGTACTTC. This encodes CASRTPTGHEQYF.

DNA of the CDR3: TGTGCCAGCAGCGTAGATTTTCAGTTCGAGCAGTACTTC. Its protein product is CASSVDFQFEQYF. The chain uses TRBV9 and TRBJ2-7; D call uncertain. V was pared by 0 bases and J by 6 bases, with 10 bases between. CDR3 length: 13 residues. Germline-derived CDR1 and CDR2 are SGDLS and YYNGEE.

The chain employs TRBV5-1 and TRBJ1-1; TRBD1 matches at 9 bases. CDR1 is SGHRS, CDR2 YFSETQ, per germline. The CDR3 sequence is 16 residues long. After removal of 7 bases from V and 0 bases from J, the junction contained 10 bases not matched to a gene. CDR3 sequence (DNA): TGCGCCAGCGGATTCGGGACAGGGTATGTGAACACTGAAGCTTTCTTT. This encodes CASGFGTGYVNTEAFF.

The chain employs TRBV7-8 and TRBJ2-2, with D maybe TRBD2 (6 bases). V gave up 5 bases and J gave up 2 bases, with 18 bases separating them. The CDR3 is made up of 17 amino acids. CDR1 and CDR2 (germline): SGHVS, FQNEAQ. As DNA, the CDR3 is TGTGCCAGCAGCCTCCCCGAGCGGGTTACCAACACCGGGGAGCTGTTTTTT. Translation: CASSLPERVTNTGELFF.

The V gene is TRBV27, the J gene TRBJ2-2; perhaps TRBD2 as D (6 bases). The germline gives CDR1 MNHEY, CDR2 SMNVEV (reference sequence). The V end was cut by 5 bases, the J end by 4 bases, with 14 bases between. This CDR3 has 15 residues. Here the CDR3 reads CASSPTGLLTGELFF. The CDR3 DNA reads as TGTGCCAGCAGTCCCACGGGACTTCTCACCGGGGAGCTGTTTTTT.

This clone was observed a few times. V is TRBV5-1 and J is TRBJ2-2; possibly TRBD1 for D (6 bases). The germline gives CDR1 SGHRS, CDR2 YFSETQ. The CDR3 length is 15 residues. Trimming pared 0 bases from V and 3 bases from J, leaving 9 bases between. Here the CDR3 reads CASSLGGQYTGELFF. CDR3 sequence (DNA): TGCGCCAGCAGCTTGGGAGGACAGTACACCGGGGAGCTGTTTTTT.

The CDR3 region is CATSREAGDYGYTF. The CDR3 DNA sequence: TGTGCCACCAGCAGAGAAGCAGGGGACTATGGCTACACCTTC. This rearrangement joins TRBV15 to TRBJ1-2, with D possibly TRBD1 on 6 matching bases. CDR1 is LNHNV, CDR2 YYDKDF, per germline (reference sequence). The CDR3 contains 14 residues. The V and J ends lost 0 bases and 3 bases respectively, with 8 bases between them.

This chain connects TRBV7-3 to TRBJ1-1, with D possibly TRBD1 on 6 matching bases. Germline-derived CDR1 and CDR2 are SGHTA and FQGTGA. The CDR3 is made up of 13 amino acids. The ends were cut back, 5 bases at V and 4 bases at J, with 11 bases in the middle. The CDR3 region has the DNA TGTGCCAGCAGCGCTACAGGGACCACTGAAGCTTTCTTT. Encoded protein: CASSATGTTEAFF.

The chain recombines TRBV28 with TRBJ2-5; a possible D gene is TRBD2 (7 bases). V lost 3 bases and J lost 5, with 13 bases in between. There are 14 residues in the CDR3. In germline, CDR1 is MDHEN, CDR2 SYDVKM. CDR3 nucleotide sequence: TGTGCCAGCAGTTTTGGGGGGGCGCGCGAGACCCAGTACTTC. The encoded protein is CASSFGGARETQYF.

J is TRBJ2-7 and V is TRBV11-3; 8 bases agree with TRBD2. CDR3 length: 16 amino acids. Losses at the gene ends were 5 bases for V and 1 base for J; bases not matched to a gene: 10. CDR1 SGHNT and CDR2 YENEEA come from the germline V gene. DNA of the CDR3: TGTGCCAGCAGCGACATAATAGCGGGAAAATCCTACGAGCAGTACTTC. This sequence encodes CASSDIIAGKSYEQYF.

The chain carries TRBV4-3 and TRBJ1-3; 7 bases align to TRBD1. Germline V CDR1 and CDR2: LGHNA, YSLEER. V shed 4 bases, J shed 2 bases, and the junction held 2 bases outside the gene matches. This CDR3 contains 14 residues. CDR3 bases: TGCGCCAGCAGCCCCCAGGGGGCTGGAAACACCATATATTTT. It specifies CASSPQGAGNTIYF.

The chain has TRBV1 and TRBJ2-7; TRBD1 reflects the table's D call only, with no check against the DNA. TRBV1 is designated a pseudogene. The CDR3 contains 13 residues. Written as DNA, the CDR3 is TGCACCATCCCCCGGGACAAATCCTACGAGCAGTACTTC. It translates to CTIPRDKSYEQYF.

This chain connects TRBV5-1 to TRBJ2-1; 8 nucleotides match TRBD1. J lost 4 bases, V lost 0 bases, and 3 bases had no gene match. There are 15 residues in the CDR3. CDR1 SGHRS and CDR2 YFSETQ come from the germline V gene. The CDR3 coding sequence is TGCGCCAGCAGCTTGGGACAGGGGCGATACAATGAGCAGTTCTTC. Translation gives CASSLGQGRYNEQFF.

V and J are TRBV6-5 and TRBJ1-1; tentatively, D is TRBD1 (5 bases). Germline loops: CDR1 MNHEY, CDR2 SVGAGI. The V and J ends lost 4 bases and 5 bases respectively, with 11 bases between them. CDR3 length: 13 residues. The CDR3 region is CASSFKGRTEAFF. The DNA of the CDR3 is TGTGCCAGCAGTTTCAAGGGGAGGACTGAAGCTTTCTTT.

V gene TRBV4-2 combines with J gene TRBJ2-7, with TRBD2 identical over 10 bases. The CDR3 is 17 residues long. The V gene's germline CDR1 is LGHNA and CDR2 YNFKEQ. V dropped 1 base and J dropped 5; count of bases not matched to a gene: 11. CDR3 coding DNA: TGTGCCAGCAGCCAAGGAGAGGAGGGACTAGCGTTCGACGAGCAGTACTTC. Protein: CASSQGEEGLAFDEQYF.

This chain joins TRBV15 and TRBJ2-1; D is unresolved. Per germline, CDR1 LNHNV and CDR2 YYDKDF (reference sequence). With 5 bases removed from V and 10 bases from J, the gap between germline ends came to 12 bases. CDR3 length: 12 amino acids. The CDR3 DNA follows: TGTGCCACCAGCCCAAAGTCTAGGGAGCAGTTCTTC. Protein: CATSPKSREQFF.

This sequence joins TRBV27 and TRBJ1-1, with a tentative D call TRBD1 (6 bases). From germline, CDR1 is MNHEY and CDR2 SMNVEV (reference sequence). This CDR3 comprises 13 residues. Trimming removed 4 bases from V and 2 bases from J, with 8 bases in between. Here the CDR3 DNA reads TGTGCCAGCAGTTGGACAGTTAACACTGAAGCTTTCTTT. Protein: CASSWTVNTEAFF.

The chain links TRBV7-2 to TRBJ2-7; TRBD2 might be the D (6 bases). The CDR3 has 16 residues. CDR1 and CDR2 from the germline V gene are SGHTA and FQGNSA. V gave up 0 bases and J gave up 2 bases, with 14 bases separating them. The CDR3 nucleotides read TGTGCCAGCAGCTTAGCTGGCGGGACCCCTACCTACGAGCAGTACTTC. It is translated as CASSLAGGTPTYEQYF.

The CDR3 region is CASSHGQGTTGANVLTF. The CDR3 coding sequence is TGTGCCAGCAGTCATGGACAGGGCACGACTGGGGCCAACGTCCTGACTTTC. This chain links TRBV7-9 with TRBJ2-6, with TRBD1 identical over 8 bases. CDR1 is SEHNR and CDR2 is FQNEAQ in the germline V gene (reference sequence). The CDR3 has 17 amino acids. V gave up 6 bases and J gave up 2 bases; unmatched junction bases: 9.

The V call is TRBV10-2, the J call TRBJ1-1, with D possibly matching TRBD1 (6 bases). Between the trimmed V and J ends, which lost 8 bases and 1 base, there was a span of 11 bases. The CDR3 is made up of 13 amino acids. Germline CDR1 reads WSHSY; CDR2 reads SAAADI. DNA for the CDR3: TGCGCCAGCTACAGGACAGCGAACACTGAAGCTTTCTTT. Its protein product is CASYRTANTEAFF.

The chain uses TRBV5-1 and TRBJ2-7; 7 bases match TRBD1. Germline assignment: CDR1 SGHRS and CDR2 YFSETQ. V lost 5 bases and J lost 0; bases outside the gene matches: 2. The CDR3 runs to 13 residues. The CDR3 loop reads CASRRTGSYEQYF. The CDR3 DNA follows: TGCGCCAGCAGACGGACAGGCTCCTACGAGCAGTACTTC. The full variable domain, rest sourced from reference TRBV5-1 and TRBJ2-7, is KAGVTQTPRYLIKTRGQQVTLSCSPISGHRSVSWYQQTPGQGLQFLFEYFSETQRNKGNFPGRFSGRQFSNSRSEMNVSTLELGDSALYLCASRRTGSYEQYFGPGTRLTVT.

This clone was seen a few times. This chain connects TRBV4-2 to TRBJ1-1; TRBD1 matches at 7 bases. Losses at the gene ends were 0 bases for V and 3 bases for J; bases not matched to a gene: 4. CDR1 LGHNA and CDR2 YNFKEQ come from the germline V gene. This CDR3 has 15 amino acids. CDR3 sequence (DNA): TGTGCCAGCAGCCAAGAGTTACAGGGGTACACTGAAGCTTTCTTT. Its protein is CASSQELQGYTEAFF.